This T cell receptor (beta chain) emerged from a study of T cell repertoires in cytomegalovirus infection. Findings and caveats of the study: Of the TCR beta families, the public ones yielded a cumulative frequency that identified carriers of CMV plus the relevant HLA.

This clonotype was picked up many times. Its antigen is currently unknown. TCRdb recomputed calls from the reads with MiXCR, one row per CDR3 protein. The table shows 250,000 to 300,000 distinct CDR3 sequences, with roughly 13% occurring only once. The sample consisted of PBMCs. This receptor was identified in a human donor in good health (CMV status not recorded). Some clones in this sample may be carry-over from other donors' samples.

CDR3 bases: TGTGCCAGCAGCTTAGGGCAGGATGCCTCTCAGCAGTACTTC. Translating it yields CASSLGQDASQQYF. The V call is TRBV7-2, the J call TRBJ2-7, with D hard to call. The V end was cut by 1 base, the J end by 8 bases, with 15 bases between. Germline V gives CDR1 SGHTA, CDR2 FQGNSA. The CDR3 consists of 14 residues.